The entry below gives a single T cell receptor (beta chain) sequence along with its context. Antigen unknown. Carried by each TCR cDNA molecule was a unique molecular identifier. TCRdb ran MiXCR on the 5' RACE reads and lists one entry per CDR3 protein. The sample shows about 95,000 distinct CDR3 sequences, about 9.4% of them seen only once. V dropped 4 bases and J dropped 4 bases, with 11 bases sitting between them. Germline CDR1 reads MNHEY; CDR2 reads SMNVEV (reference sequence). The CDR3 runs 13 residues. The source of the sample is a study of spatial heterogeneity in lung cancer. Study context: Detected sequences consistently included more beta-chain ones than alpha-chain ones.

Time point described: sample taken at primary tumor resection. The sequenced material consisted of unsorted whole RNA from tumor, nontumor lung or frozen PBMC. Patients with untreated early-stage non-small cell lung cancer, numbering 72, were the donors. Findings and limits, study-wide: Follow-up blood showed ubiquitous expanded tumor TCRs less than blood at resection did.

The chain has TRBV27 and TRBJ2-7, with D perhaps given as TRBD1 or TRBD2 (5 bases each). The source material was PBMCs, sampled at surgery. The receptor was isolated from a male donor with early-stage non-small cell lung cancer. This CDR3 is CASSWDGKYEQYF. DNA of the CDR3: TGTGCCAGCAGTTGGGACGGAAAGTACGAGCAGTACTTC.